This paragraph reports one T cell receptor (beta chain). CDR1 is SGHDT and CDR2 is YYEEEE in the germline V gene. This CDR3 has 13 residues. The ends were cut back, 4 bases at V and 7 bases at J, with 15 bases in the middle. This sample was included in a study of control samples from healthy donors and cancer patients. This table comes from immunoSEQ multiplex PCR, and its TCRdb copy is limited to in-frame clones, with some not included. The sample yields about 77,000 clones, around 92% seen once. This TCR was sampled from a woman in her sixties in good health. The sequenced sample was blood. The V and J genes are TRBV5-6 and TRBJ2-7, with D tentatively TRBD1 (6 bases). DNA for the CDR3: TGTGCCAGCAGCGCCTACAGGGTGTTGGAGCAGTACTTC. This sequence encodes CASSAYRVLEQYF.